These T cell receptor beta chains were read from a single sample in a study of shared clonotypes between healthy human individuals. Clones were read by immunoSEQ multiplex PCR, and TCRdb kept only the in-frame ones, dropping some. The sample has a few hundred thousand clones, about 97% seen once. The sequenced sample was naive CD4+ T cells sorted from blood. The source of these receptors is a woman in her 30s in good health. Each CDR3 is given with its conserved first and last residue. Some rows mark clone size as missing; the rest say once, few, many or name a class of expanded clone.

v_call clone_size cdr3_aa
TRBV6-6 NA CASRLAGAESTQYF
TRBV11-3 NA CASSNRDGETQYF
TRBV15 NA CATSRDPANSYEQYF
TRBV11-3 NA CASSPLEAETQYF
TRBV7-9 NA CASSFVREGETQYF
TRBV27 NA CASNRVLAREQYF
TRBV6-1 NA CASSESNMNTEAFF
TRBV6-1 once CASSDGDRGVYGNTIYF
TRBV28 NA CASSPVSGRISSYNEQFF
TRBV7-9 NA CASSLGLAEETQYF
TRBV5-1 NA CASSLVTGRGTEAFF
TRBV29-1 once CSAQVGAYEQYF
TRBV18 once CASSPRASGSNEQFF
TRBV28 NA CASSLQGAGYGYTF
TRBV27 NA CASRLTGAGGYTF
TRBV21-1 NA CASSKGTIRPYEQYF
TRBV5-4 NA CASSDSRGSTEAFF
TRBV7-2 NA CASSTREGGYTF
TRBV2 few CASSGTNYGYTF
TRBV6-6 NA CASSPLSTGELFF
TRBV9 NA CASSVIAGDTEAFF
TRBV30 NA CAWSGTPILGTGELFF
TRBV2 NA CASSEQGRGYYNEQFF
TRBV10-3 NA CAISGSTDTQYF
TRBV5-1 NA CASSLNGGGERGFNSPLHF
TRBV30 NA CAWSVESTGGHGYTF
TRBV13 NA CASSLNRRTYEQYF
TRBV4-1 NA CASSHYDGFQPQHF
TRBV18 NA CASSPGLHKAPDTQYF
TRBV25-1 NA CASSAGTGVLYEQYF
TRBV19 NA CASRAGVYNEQFF
TRBV9 NA CASSVEVRNEQFF
TRBV5-1 NA CASSPGVTGELFF
TRBV19 NA CASSEDRGSYNEQFF
TRBV2 NA CASSRALSRDSYEQYF
TRBV28 NA CASRRSNIPTNEKLFF
TRBV11-2 NA CASSQIAGVWEQYF
TRBV18 NA CASSPGGGRNTEAFF
TRBV7-9 NA CASSLHRNVNEQFF
TRBV27 once CASSLSLLAGGFYGNEQFF
TRBV5-1 NA CASSLQSARVYEQYF
TRBV28 NA CASSAPGEGNYEQYF
TRBV19 NA CASSIPGFGSRSGANVLTF
TRBV28 NA CASSSPWDRGDEQYF
TRBV28 NA CASSLPLAGGTDTQYF